Listed below are T cell receptor beta chains from one sample, sequenced in a study of T-cell reconstitution after alpha-beta-depleted transplantation in children. TCRdb itself ran the PCR reads through MiXCR, one entry per CDR3 protein. The sample records some 490,000 distinct CDR3 sequences, approximately 13% being singletons. The source was PBMCs from the stem cell graft donor, collected from the stem cell graft. These receptors all stem from a human donor who donated a stem cell graft to a child with combined immunodeficiency. The CDR3 runs from the conserved cysteine through the conserved F or W. D genes are given only for firm matches. Some rows mark clone size as missing; the rest say once, few, many or name a class of expanded clone.

. TRBJ2-5 few TRBV11-2 15 TGTGCCAGCAGCTTATGGCGAGGAGTGATTGAGACCCAGTACTTC CASSLWRGVIETQYF
TRBD1 TRBJ2-3 few TRBV18 16 TGTGCCAGCTCACCAAGGACAGGGGGAAGTACAGATACGCAGTATTTT CASSPRTGGSTDTQYF
TRBD2 TRBJ2-5 . TRBV10-3 17 TGTGCCATCAGTGAGCTTTGGACTAGCGGGCACCAAGAGACCCAGTACTTC CAISELWTSGHQETQYF
. TRBJ2-7 . TRBV10-3 11 TGTGCCATCAGTGACGAGGGCGAGCAGTACTTC CAISDEGEQYF
. TRBJ1-1 . TRBV7-2 14 TGTGCCAGCAGTTCCAGGGAGAGGAACACTGAAGCTTTCTTT CASSSRERNTEAFF
TRBD1 TRBJ2-7 many TRBV12-3/TRBV12-4 15 TGTGCCAGCAGATCCCTGGGACAGGACTCCACCGAGCAGTACTTC CASRSLGQDSTEQYF
. TRBJ2-7 many TRBV10-3 15 TGTGCCATCAGTGCCCAGGGACTTCGAGCCTACGAGCAGTACTTC CAISAQGLRAYEQYF
. TRBJ2-7 . TRBV12-3/TRBV12-4 13 TGTGCCAGCCAGTTGCGCCCGACCTACGAGCAGTACTTC CASQLRPTYEQYF
. TRBJ2-1 . TRBV9 16 TGTGCCAGCAGCGTAGGGGCGAGAACCTCCTACAATGAGCAGTTCTTC CASSVGARTSYNEQFF
. TRBJ2-7 . TRBV2 11 TGTGCCATCCAGCTGGGGGACGAGCAGTACTTC CAIQLGDEQYF
. TRBJ2-1 once TRBV27 15 TGTGCCAGCAGTCCCCGAATGGAGGTTAACAATAAGCAGTTCTTC CASSPRMEVNNKQFF
TRBD2 TRBJ2-3 many TRBV20-1 17 TGCAGTGCTAGAGATGGTGGGACTAGCGGGAGGGCAGATACGCAGTATTTT CSARDGGTSGRADTQYF
. TRBJ2-4 many TRBV9 15 TGTGCCAGCAGCGACGAACCGACAGGGAGGGACATTCAGTACTTC CASSDEPTGRDIQYF
TRBD2 TRBJ2-7 many TRBV5-1 16 TGCGCCAGCAGCCTTGGCAGACTAGCGGGAGTCTACGAGCAGTACTTC CASSLGRLAGVYEQYF
TRBD1 TRBJ1-1 few TRBV10-3 14 TGTGCCATCAGACGACAGGGAGGGAACACTGAAGCTTTCTTT CAIRRQGGNTEAFF
TRBD2 TRBJ2-3 many TRBV6-5 16 TGTGCCAGCAGTTACTCACCAGCGGGGGTTTCAGATACGCAGTATTTT CASSYSPAGVSDTQYF
. TRBJ1-1 . TRBV9 13 TGTGCCAGCAGCGTAGGCAGGGGAGGGGAAGCTTTCTTT CASSVGRGGEAFF
. TRBJ1-1 few TRBV5-4 14 TGTGCCAGCAGCTTGGACGGCGGCTCAGGAGGAGCTTTCTTT CASSLDGGSGGAFF
. TRBJ2-1 few TRBV5-1 13 TGCGCCAGCGGTGAGGGGACCTTCAATGAGCAGTTCTTC CASGEGTFNEQFF
. TRBJ1-3 . TRBV6-1 13 TGTGCCAGTCAGACAGGACCTGGAAACACCATATATTTT CASQTGPGNTIYF
TRBD1 TRBJ2-2 . TRBV7-3 16 TGTGCCAGCAGCCTAAGGGGGCTAGGGAGCACCGGGGAGCTGTTTTTT CASSLRGLGSTGELFF
. TRBJ2-5 many TRBV7-9 15 TGTGCCAGCAGCTTTCGGCTGGGAATGGAAGAGACCCAGTACTTC CASSFRLGMEETQYF
. TRBJ1-6 few TRBV6-5 11 TGTGCCAGCAGTACGGGTATAACCCTCCACTTT CASSTGITLHF
TRBD1 TRBJ1-5 . TRBV19 16 TGTGCCAGTATACGGGTTCGAGGGACAGGGGTTCAGCCCCAGCATTTT CASIRVRGTGVQPQHF
. TRBJ2-7 many TRBV12-3/TRBV12-4 17 TGTGCCAGCAGTTTAGGCGAGTGGGCGGAAAGCTCCTACGAGCAGTACTTC CASSLGEWAESSYEQYF
. TRBJ1-6 . TRBV7-2 14 TGTGCCAGCAGCTTAGCAGGGAATAATTCACCCCTCCACTTT CASSLAGNNSPLHF
. TRBJ1-5 many TRBV6-5 14 TGTGCCAGCAGCGTTACGGGGGGAAATCAGCCCCAGCATTTT CASSVTGGNQPQHF
. TRBJ2-7 . TRBV3-1 12 TGTGCCAGCAGCCAAGATGAGGGTGAGCAGTACTTC CASSQDEGEQYF
. TRBJ2-3 many TRBV3-1 11 TGTGCCAGCAGCCAAGTCCGTACGCAGTATTTT CASSQVRTQYF
TRBD1 TRBJ2-7 few TRBV10-2 16 TGCGCCAGCAGCGTAAACCGGGACAGAGTCGGCTACGAGCAGTACTTC CASSVNRDRVGYEQYF
. TRBJ2-7 few TRBV6-1 15 TGTGCCAGCAGTGAAGCCTCTAACACGGGGCGCGAGCAGTACTTC CASSEASNTGREQYF
TRBD1 TRBJ1-5 . TRBV30 14 TGTGCCTGGAGGGGACAGGGGTCCAATCAGCCCCAGCATTTT CAWRGQGSNQPQHF
TRBD2 TRBJ2-5 many TRBV24-1 12 TGTGCCACCAGGGGTAGCGGGGAGACCCAGTACTTC CATRGSGETQYF
TRBD1 TRBJ2-1 . TRBV9 15 TGTGCCAGCAGCGGCCGGGACAGCTCCTACAATGAGCAGTTCTTC CASSGRDSSYNEQFF
. TRBJ2-1 few TRBV24-1 15 TGTGCCACCAGTGATCCCTCCGACAGGCAAGATGAGCAGTTCTTC CATSDPSDRQDEQFF
. TRBJ2-5 . TRBV9 15 TGTGCCAGCAGCGAAGGCGGCAGGGAAAAAGAGACCCAGTACTTC CASSEGGREKETQYF
. TRBJ2-1 few TRBV9 15 TGTGCCAGCAGCGTAGATTTAGGTCCCGGCAATGAGCAGTTCTTC CASSVDLGPGNEQFF
. TRBJ2-2 many TRBV12-3/TRBV12-4 13 TGTGCCAGCAGCACGGAGTTGACCGGGGAGCTGTTTTTT CASSTELTGELFF
. TRBJ2-5 few TRBV24-1 16 TGTGCCACCAGTGATTTTGACGGACAGATGCAAGAGACCCAGTACTTC CATSDFDGQMQETQYF
TRBD1 TRBJ1-5 few TRBV5-5 14 TGTGCCAGCAGCTTGGCGGACAGGGATCAGCCCCAGCATTTT CASSLADRDQPQHF
. TRBJ2-7 few TRBV6-1 13 TGTGCCACCAACCTGGACATCTCCTACGAGCAGTACTTC CATNLDISYEQYF
. TRBJ1-3 few TRBV4-3 16 TGCGCCAGCAGCCAAGATCCCAGGGCGTCTGGAAACACCATATATTTT CASSQDPRASGNTIYF
. TRBJ1-3 few TRBV15 16 TGTGCCACCAGCAGAGAACAGGCCTATCCAGGAAACACCATATATTTT CATSREQAYPGNTIYF
. TRBJ1-1 . TRBV29-1 13 TGCACCCTCTCAAAGGAGTATGGCACTGAAGCTTTCTTT CTLSKEYGTEAFF
. TRBJ2-1 many TRBV11-3 15 TGTGCCAGCAGCCCTACCGGGACAACTTACAATGAGCAGTTCTTC CASSPTGTTYNEQFF
. TRBJ1-2 many TRBV11-2 13 TGTGCCAGCAGTCCAATGAGGGACTATGGCTACACCTTC CASSPMRDYGYTF
. TRBJ2-7 . TRBV20-1 11 TGCAGTGCTAGAACGCTTTACGAGCAGTACTTC CSARTLYEQYF
. TRBJ2-1 many TRBV4-3 13 TGCGCCAGCAGCCAAGAGTGGGGCGATGAGCAGTTCTTC CASSQEWGDEQFF
TRBD2 TRBJ2-3 many TRBV12-3/TRBV12-4 16 TGTGCCAGCAGTTCCTATAGCGGGGGGATCACAGATACGCAGTATTTT CASSSYSGGITDTQYF
TRBD1 TRBJ1-2 . TRBV9 15 TGTGCCAGCAGCATTGGGACAGGGGGTGGCTATGGCTACACCTTC CASSIGTGGGYGYTF
TRBD2 TRBJ2-2 . TRBV6-2/TRBV6-3 16 TGTGCCAGCTTGAAGCGGGAGAGATCGGGCACCGGGGAGCTGTTTTTT CASLKRERSGTGELFF
TRBD2 TRBJ2-1 few TRBV11-3 16 TGTGCCAGCACGGGGCGGGAGTCCAGCTCCTACAATGAGCAGTTCTTC CASTGRESSSYNEQFF
. TRBJ2-7 . TRBV27 14 TGTGCCAGCAGCCGACCGTTGGAGGGATACGAGCAGTACTTC CASSRPLEGYEQYF
. TRBJ2-1 few TRBV4-2 15 TGTGCCAGCAGCCAGGGGGAAAGCTCCTACAATGAGCAGTTCTTC CASSQGESSYNEQFF
TRBD1 TRBJ1-1 . TRBV12-3/TRBV12-4 16 TGTGCCAGCAGCCCCTCAAACAGGGGCCTGAACACTGAAGCTTTCTTT CASSPSNRGLNTEAFF